This is a list of T cell receptor beta chains from one sample in a study of cytotoxic CD8 clonotypes in ibrutinib-treated CLL. Sequencing used immunoSEQ multiplex PCR; TCRdb keeps in-frame clones, though not all of them. The table includes about 130,000 clones, 70% to 80% detected once. Material: PBMCs, obtained after 24 months of ibrutinib treatment. Receptors were obtained from a human donor with chronic lymphocytic leukemia. The CDR3 runs from the conserved cysteine through the conserved F or W. The D gene is left open where the match is weak. The listing skips clone size in some rows; elsewhere it reads once, few, many or a size class.

D gene	clone size	V gene	J gene	CDR3 DNA	CDR3 protein
TRBD1	few	TRBV30	TRBJ1-1	TGTGCCTGGAGTGTACAGGGGATGACTGAAGCTTTCTTT	CAWSVQGMTEAFF
-	-	TRBV16	TRBJ1-2	TGTGCCAGCAGCCAATTAATGGGGAAGAGCGGCTACACCTTC	CASSQLMGKSGYTF
-	-	TRBV18	TRBJ1-2	TGTGCCAGCTCACCCCCCGGCGGGTGGGACTATGGCTACACCTTC	CASSPPGGWDYGYTF
-	-	TRBV9	TRBJ1-2	TGTGCCAGCAGCCTAATCGGGGGGAACGCTGGCTACACCTTC	CASSLIGGNAGYTF
-	-	TRBV28	TRBJ1-2	TGTGCCAGCAGTTTTGGGCAGGGCTATGGCTACACCTTC	CASSFGQGYGYTF
TRBD2	many	TRBV11-2	TRBJ2-5	TGTGCCAGCAGCTTAGCCGGACTAGCGGGGGGCCAAGAGACCCAGTACTTC	CASSLAGLAGGQETQYF
-	-	TRBV18	TRBJ1-1	TGTGCCAGCTCAACTACCCAGAACACTGAAGCTTTCTTT	CASSTTQNTEAFF
-	-	TRBV28	TRBJ1-1	TGTGCCAGCAGACCCGGGGGGGGGAACACTGAAGCTTTCTTT	CASRPGGGNTEAFF
-	-	TRBV5-6	TRBJ2-2	TGTGCCAGCAGCTTGCTCCACACCGGGGAGCTGTTTTTT	CASSLLHTGELFF
-	-	TRBV9	TRBJ2-2	TGTGCCAGCAGCACAGACTCGGGCGGGGAGCTGTTTTTT	CASSTDSGGELFF
-	-	TRBV28	TRBJ2-1	TGTGCCAGCAGCCGAGGGGGCTACAATGAGCAGTTCTTC	CASSRGGYNEQFF
-	-	TRBV7-3	TRBJ2-2	TGTGCCAGCAGTCCGGCGGGATCGAACACCGGGGAGCTGTTTTTT	CASSPAGSNTGELFF
-	few	TRBV6-6	TRBJ1-2	TGTGCCAGCAGTTATGGGGCAGGGGACTATGGCTACACCTTC	CASSYGAGDYGYTF
TRBD1	-	TRBV6-5	TRBJ1-4	TGTGCCAGCGGACGGGACAGGGGAGGTGAAAAACTGTTTTTT	CASGRDRGGEKLFF
TRBD2	few	TRBV5-4	TRBJ2-2	TGTGCCAGCAGCCCCGGTTGGGGGGGCACCGGGGAGCTGTTTTTT	CASSPGWGGTGELFF
TRBD1	-	TRBV7-6	TRBJ2-7	TGTGCCAGCAGCTTACGGGGCAGGGGGCGCGGGTTCTTCTCCGAGCAGTACTTC	CASSLRGRGRGFFSEQYF
TRBD2	-	TRBV19	TRBJ2-1	TGTGCCAGAAATCAAGGGACTAGCGGGAGAAAGGACAATGAGCAGTTCTTC	CARNQGTSGRKDNEQFF
-	-	TRBV28	TRBJ1-2	TGTGCCAGCAGCTCCCCTGGCAGCACCTATGGCTACACCTTC	CASSSPGSTYGYTF
-	-	TRBV7-9	TRBJ1-1	TGTGCCAGCAGCTTAGGGGTAGGGTCGGACACTGAAGCTTTCTTT	CASSLGVGSDTEAFF
TRBD1	once	TRBV7-8	TRBJ2-2	TGTGCCAGCAGCCCTCGGGACAGACAAAACACCGGGGAGCTGTTTTTT	CASSPRDRQNTGELFF
-	-	TRBV7-9	TRBJ2-7	TGTGCCAGCAGCACACAAAACACCTACGAGCAGTACTTC	CASSTQNTYEQYF
-	-	TRBV7-6	TRBJ1-3	TGTGCCAGCAGCTTAGGGGAGGGAAACACCATATATTTT	CASSLGEGNTIYF
TRBD2	-	TRBV10-3	TRBJ2-1	TGTGCCATCAGTGAGTACGGCGGGAGTGGTAACAATGAGCAGTTCTTC	CAISEYGGSGNNEQFF
-	-	TRBV6-5	TRBJ1-4	TGTGCCAGCAGTTACCTGGCAGGGGTGGGGGGAAAACTGTTTTTT	CASSYLAGVGGKLFF
-	-	TRBV19	TRBJ1-1	TGTGCCAGTAGTATGCGGCGAATGAACACTGAAGCTTTCTTT	CASSMRRMNTEAFF
-	-	TRBV7-2	TRBJ1-1	TGTGCCAGCAGCTTAGAGTCGGGCACTGAAGCTTTCTTT	CASSLESGTEAFF